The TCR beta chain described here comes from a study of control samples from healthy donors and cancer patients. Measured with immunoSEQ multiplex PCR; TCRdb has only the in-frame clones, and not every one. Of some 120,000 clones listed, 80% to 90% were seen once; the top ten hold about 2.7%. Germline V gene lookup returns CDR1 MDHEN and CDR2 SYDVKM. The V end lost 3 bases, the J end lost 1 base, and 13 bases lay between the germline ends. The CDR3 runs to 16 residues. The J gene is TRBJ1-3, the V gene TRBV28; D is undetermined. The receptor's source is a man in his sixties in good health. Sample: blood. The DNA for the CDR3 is TGTGCCAGCAGTTTGCGGGGAGGGATTTCTGGAAACACCATATATTTT. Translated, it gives CASSLRGGISGNTIYF.